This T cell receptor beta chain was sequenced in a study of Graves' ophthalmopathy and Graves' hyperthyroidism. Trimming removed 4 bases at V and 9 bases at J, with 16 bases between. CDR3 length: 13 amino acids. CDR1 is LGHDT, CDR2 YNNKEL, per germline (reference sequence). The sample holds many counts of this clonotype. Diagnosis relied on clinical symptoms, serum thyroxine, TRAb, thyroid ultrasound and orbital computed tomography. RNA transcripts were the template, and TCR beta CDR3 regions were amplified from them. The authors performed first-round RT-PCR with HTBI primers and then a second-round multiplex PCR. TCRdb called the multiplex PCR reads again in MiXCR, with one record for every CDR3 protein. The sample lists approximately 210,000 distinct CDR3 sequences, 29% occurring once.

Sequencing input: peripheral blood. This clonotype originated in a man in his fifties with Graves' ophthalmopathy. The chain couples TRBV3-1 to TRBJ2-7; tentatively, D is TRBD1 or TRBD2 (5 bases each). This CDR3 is CASSPTATGAQYF. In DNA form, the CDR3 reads TGTGCCAGCAGCCCGACCGCTACCGGGGCGCAGTACTTC.